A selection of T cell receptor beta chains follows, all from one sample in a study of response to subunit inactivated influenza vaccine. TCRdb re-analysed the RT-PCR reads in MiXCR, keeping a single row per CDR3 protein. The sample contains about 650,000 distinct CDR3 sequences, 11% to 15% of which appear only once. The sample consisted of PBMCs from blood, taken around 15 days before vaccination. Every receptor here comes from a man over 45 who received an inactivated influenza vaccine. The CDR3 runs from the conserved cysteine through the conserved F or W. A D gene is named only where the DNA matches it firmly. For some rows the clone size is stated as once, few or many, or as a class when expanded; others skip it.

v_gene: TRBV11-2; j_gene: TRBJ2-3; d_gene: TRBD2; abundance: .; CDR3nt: TGTGCCAGCACCACTGGAGTAGCGGGGGGGCCGGGCGCAGATACGCAGTATTTT; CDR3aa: CASTTGVAGGPGADTQYF
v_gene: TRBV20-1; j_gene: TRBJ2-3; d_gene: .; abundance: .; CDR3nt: TGCAGTGCTGGGGGGGACAGTTCTAGCACAGATACGCAGTATTTT; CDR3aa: CSAGGDSSSTDTQYF
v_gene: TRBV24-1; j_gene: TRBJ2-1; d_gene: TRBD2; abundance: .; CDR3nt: TGTGCCACCCGACTAGCGGGAGACAATGAGCAGTTCTTC; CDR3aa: CATRLAGDNEQFF
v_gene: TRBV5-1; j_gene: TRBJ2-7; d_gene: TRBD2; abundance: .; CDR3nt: TGCGCCAGCAGTCCCGGACTAGCGGCGCTCTCCTACGAGCAGTACTTC; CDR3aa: CASSPGLAALSYEQYF
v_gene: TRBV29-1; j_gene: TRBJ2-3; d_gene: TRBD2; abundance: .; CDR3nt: TGCAGCGTTGCGTGGCTTCGGGGGGATAGAGTCGCCACAGATACGCAGTATTTT; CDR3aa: CSVAWLRGDRVATDTQYF
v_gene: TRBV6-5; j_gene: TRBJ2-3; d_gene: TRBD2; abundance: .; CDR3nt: TGTGCCAGCAGTTACCTGCGCGGACTAGCGGGAGAGAAAGATACGCAGTATTTT; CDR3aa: CASSYLRGLAGEKDTQYF
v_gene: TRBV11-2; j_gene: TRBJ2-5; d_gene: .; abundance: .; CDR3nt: TGTGCCAGCAGCTTAGCCCTATTTCGAGAGACCCAGTACTTC; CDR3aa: CASSLALFRETQYF
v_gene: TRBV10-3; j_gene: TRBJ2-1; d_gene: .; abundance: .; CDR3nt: TGTGCCATCAGTGAGTCCGTAGCGGGGAAGGGGGCCAATGAGCAGTTCTTC; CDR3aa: CAISESVAGKGANEQFF
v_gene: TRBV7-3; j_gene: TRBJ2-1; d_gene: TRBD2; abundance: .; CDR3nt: TGTGCCAGCAGCTTAGTGGGGGGGGGAGGTGAGCAGTTCTTC; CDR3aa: CASSLVGGGGEQFF
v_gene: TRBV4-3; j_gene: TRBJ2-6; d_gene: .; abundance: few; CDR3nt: TGCGCCAGCAGCCAAGATGAGGGGAGGCCTGGGGCCAACGTCCTGACTTTC; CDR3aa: CASSQDEGRPGANVLTF
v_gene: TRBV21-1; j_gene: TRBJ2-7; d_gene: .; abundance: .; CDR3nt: TGTGCCAGCAGCCCACAGGGGTGGTACGAGCAGTACTTC; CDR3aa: CASSPQGWYEQYF
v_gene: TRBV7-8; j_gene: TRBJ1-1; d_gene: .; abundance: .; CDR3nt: TGTGCCAGCAGCTTAGGGGGGGGTTGGACTGAAGCTTTCTTT; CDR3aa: CASSLGGGWTEAFF
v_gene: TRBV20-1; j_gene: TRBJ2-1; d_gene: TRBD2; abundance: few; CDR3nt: TGCAGTGCTAGTCGACTAGCGGGGAAGAATGAGCAGTTCTTC; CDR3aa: CSASRLAGKNEQFF
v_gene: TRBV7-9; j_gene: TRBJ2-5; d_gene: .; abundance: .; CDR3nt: TGTGCCAGCAGCTTAGGAATCCCCGCCCAAGAGACCCAGTACTTC; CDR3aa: CASSLGIPAQETQYF
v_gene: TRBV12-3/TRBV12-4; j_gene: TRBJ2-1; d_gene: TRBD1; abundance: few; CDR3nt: TGTGCCAGCAGTCTAGGGGGCTTCCCCTACAATGAGCAGTTCTTC; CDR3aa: CASSLGGFPYNEQFF
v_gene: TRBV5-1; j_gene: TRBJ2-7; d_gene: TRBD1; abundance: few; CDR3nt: TGCGCCAGCCGAGGGACAGGGGCCGGCGAGCAGTACTTC; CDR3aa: CASRGTGAGEQYF
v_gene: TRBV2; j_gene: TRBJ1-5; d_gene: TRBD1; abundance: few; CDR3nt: TGTGCCAGCAGTGCCGGGACAGGGAATCAGCCCCAGCATTTT; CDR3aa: CASSAGTGNQPQHF
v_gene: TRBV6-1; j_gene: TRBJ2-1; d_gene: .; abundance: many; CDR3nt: TGTGCCAGCATGGGAGTGGCACAAAGCTCCTACAATGAGCAGTTCTTC; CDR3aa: CASMGVAQSSYNEQFF
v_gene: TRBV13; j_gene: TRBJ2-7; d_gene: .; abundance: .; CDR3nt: TGTGCCAGCAGCTTAACCAGGGGAGCTGAGCAGTACTTC; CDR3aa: CASSLTRGAEQYF
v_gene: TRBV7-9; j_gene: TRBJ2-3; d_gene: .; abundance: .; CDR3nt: TGTGCCAGCAGCCCCCGACCGGGAGGCACAGATACGCAGTATTTT; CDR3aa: CASSPRPGGTDTQYF
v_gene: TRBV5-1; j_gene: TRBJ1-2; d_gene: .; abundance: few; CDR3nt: TGCGCCAGCAGCACGGACAGACAATATGGCTACACCTTC; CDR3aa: CASSTDRQYGYTF
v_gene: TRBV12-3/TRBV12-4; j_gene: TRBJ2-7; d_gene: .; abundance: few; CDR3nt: TGTGCCAGCAGTTTCGGAGGGGAGAAGCACTTC; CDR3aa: CASSFGGEKHF
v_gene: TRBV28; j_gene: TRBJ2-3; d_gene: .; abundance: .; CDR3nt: TGTGCCAGCAGTCTGACAAGAAGGACAGATACGCAGTATTTT; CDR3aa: CASSLTRRTDTQYF
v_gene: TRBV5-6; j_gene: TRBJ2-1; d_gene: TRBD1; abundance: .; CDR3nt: TGTGCCAGCAGCTTGGGCGGACAGGGGTTAGGGTATGAGCAGTTCTTC; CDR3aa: CASSLGGQGLGYEQFF
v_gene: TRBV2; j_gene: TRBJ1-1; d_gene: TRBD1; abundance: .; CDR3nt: TGTGCCAGCAGTGCGCCGACAGGGGAGGGCACTGAAGCTTTCTTT; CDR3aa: CASSAPTGEGTEAFF
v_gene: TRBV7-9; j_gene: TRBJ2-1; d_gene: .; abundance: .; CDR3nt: TGTGCCAGCAGCTCACAGTTCGGTGAGCAGTTCTTC; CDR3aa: CASSSQFGEQFF
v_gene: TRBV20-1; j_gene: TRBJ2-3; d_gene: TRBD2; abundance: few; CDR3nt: TGCAGTGCTAGACAGACTAGCGGGCCCACAGATACGCAGTATTTT; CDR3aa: CSARQTSGPTDTQYF
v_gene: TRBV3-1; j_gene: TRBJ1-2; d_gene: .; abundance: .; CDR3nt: TGTGCCAGCAGGTATACAGGGCGTAACGGTGGCTACACCTTC; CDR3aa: CASRYTGRNGGYTF
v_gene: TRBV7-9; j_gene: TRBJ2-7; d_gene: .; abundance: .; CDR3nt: TGTGCCAGCAGCTTAGCGGCGGCTCCCTCAGGGAAGCAGTACTTC; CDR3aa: CASSLAAAPSGKQYF
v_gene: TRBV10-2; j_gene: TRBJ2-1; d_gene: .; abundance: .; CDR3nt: TGCGCCAGCAGACCTGACTACAATGAGCAGTTCTTC; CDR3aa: CASRPDYNEQFF
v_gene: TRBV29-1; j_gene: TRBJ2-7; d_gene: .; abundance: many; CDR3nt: TGCAGCGTTGGAGTTTCCTCCTACGAGCAGTACTTC; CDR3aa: CSVGVSSYEQYF
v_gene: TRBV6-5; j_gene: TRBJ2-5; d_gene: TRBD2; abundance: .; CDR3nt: TGTGCCAGCAGTTTCCGACTAGCGGGGGTTCAAGAGACCCAGTACTTC; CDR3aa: CASSFRLAGVQETQYF
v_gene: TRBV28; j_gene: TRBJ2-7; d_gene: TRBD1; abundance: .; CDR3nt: TGTGCCAGCAGTATTGGACAGGGGAAGCAGTACTTC; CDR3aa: CASSIGQGKQYF
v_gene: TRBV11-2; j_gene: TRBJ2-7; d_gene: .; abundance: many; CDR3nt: TGTGCCAGCAGCTTAGTCCAGAGCTCCTACGAGCAGTACTTC; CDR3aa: CASSLVQSSYEQYF
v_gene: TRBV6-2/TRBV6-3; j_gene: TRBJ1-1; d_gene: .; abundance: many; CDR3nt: TGTGCCAGCAGTTACACGGGACTTGAAGCTTTCTTT; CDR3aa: CASSYTGLEAFF
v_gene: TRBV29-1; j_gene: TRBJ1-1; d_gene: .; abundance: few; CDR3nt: TGCAGCGTTGGAGGGATTATGAACACTGAAGCTTTCTTT; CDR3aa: CSVGGIMNTEAFF
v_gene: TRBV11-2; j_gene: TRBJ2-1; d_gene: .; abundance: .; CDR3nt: TGTGCCAGCAGCTCCTTCAGGGGACCCGCCTACAATGAGCAGTTCTTC; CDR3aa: CASSSFRGPAYNEQFF